This TCR beta chain is drawn from a study of cytomegalovirus exposure and HLA in healthy donors. Study-level information: A prior study identified approximately 110 million unique TCR beta sequences from about 180 million T cells. The study, taken as a whole, reports: TCR beta V- and J-gene trimming was later associated with a missense DCLRE1C variant. Fewer than 20,000 TCR beta sequences were associated with HLA alleles at 0.05 false discovery rate in a later analysis.

Worth noting for this clone: Antigen specificity is unknown.

With 60 Vbeta and 13 Jbeta primers, the PCR was carried out. Data came from immunoSEQ multiplex PCR; TCRdb stores just in-frame clones and leaves some out. This sample's clone table lists about 40,000 clones. Trimming cost V 0 bases and J 5 bases, with 17 bases left between them. The CDR3 is made up of 16 amino acids. Germline assignment: CDR1 SGHRS and CDR2 YFSETQ. The sequence derives from a human donor in good health. The chain combines TRBV5-1 with TRBJ1-1, with no clear D. Material for sequencing was PBMCs. The CDR3 sequence is CASSLENRWASTEAFF. For the CDR3, the DNA is TGCGCCAGCAGCTTGGAAAACCGGTGGGCCTCGACTGAAGCTTTCTTT.